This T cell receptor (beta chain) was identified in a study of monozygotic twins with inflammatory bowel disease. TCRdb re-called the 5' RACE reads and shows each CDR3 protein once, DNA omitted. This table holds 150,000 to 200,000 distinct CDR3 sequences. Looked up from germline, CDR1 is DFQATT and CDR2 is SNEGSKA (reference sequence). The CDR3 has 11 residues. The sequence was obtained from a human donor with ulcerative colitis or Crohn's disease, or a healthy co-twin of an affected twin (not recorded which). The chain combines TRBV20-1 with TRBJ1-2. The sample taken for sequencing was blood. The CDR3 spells CSARVTHGYTF.